The 4 T cell receptor beta chains reported below all come from one sample, sequenced in a study of T cell responses to AZD1222 COVID-19 vaccine. Repertoires were generated with immunoSEQ multiplex PCR, while TCRdb's copy carries only in-frame clones and drops some. Of 95,000 to 100,000 clones listed, more than 70% were seen once; the top ten hold about 15%. Sequenced here: peripheral blood, sampled 28 days after the second AZD1222 dose. These receptors originate from an adult who received the AZD1222 COVID-19 vaccine.

The chain couples TRBV5-5 to TRBJ1-1; D is ambiguous. Trimming left V 4 bases short and J 5 bases short, with 15 bases between. Germline V lookup: CDR1 SGHKS, CDR2 YYEKEE (reference sequence). The CDR3 is made up of 14 amino acids. The DNA for the CDR3 is TGTGCCAGCAGCAGCACAATACGGGTGACTGAAGCTTTCTTT. Translation: CASSSTIRVTEAFF.

The V call is TRBV7-3, the J call TRBJ1-5, with D possibly being TRBD1 (6 bases). The germline V gene has CDR1 SGHTA and CDR2 FQGTGA. The CDR3 sequence is 13 residues long. Trimming took off 5 bases at V and 4 bases at J, with 9 bases between the two ends. The CDR3 DNA follows: TGTGCCAGCAGCCCCCAGGGGAATCAGCCCCAGCATTTT. This encodes CASSPQGNQPQHF.

The chain recombines TRBV7-7 with TRBJ2-3; 7 bases fit TRBD2. With V trimmed by 4 bases and J by 4 bases, 8 bases remained unmatched. The CDR3 loop spans 15 amino acids. Germline lookup yields CDR1 SSHAT and CDR2 FNYEAQ (reference sequence). The CDR3 here is CASSSTAGESDTQYF. For the CDR3, the DNA is TGTGCCAGCAGCTCTACTGCGGGGGAATCAGATACGCAGTATTTT.

The rearrangement uses TRBV21-1 and TRBJ1-3; the tabulated D call, TRBD1, remains unverified against the DNA. TRBV21-1 has pseudogene status. The CDR3 runs to 16 residues. The CDR3 sequence: CASSKYIQGAGNTIYF. The CDR3 region has the DNA TGTGCCAGCAGCAAATATATACAGGGGGCTGGAAACACCATATATTTT.